The rows below give T cell receptor beta chains drawn from one sample of a study of T cell changes during pregnancy in multiple sclerosis. Profiled with immunoSEQ multiplex PCR; TCRdb holds only in-frame clones, not every one. The table has about 79,000 clones, around nine tenths seen once. Here the sequenced sample was CD4+ T cells from peripheral blood mononuclear cells, taken in the second trimester of pregnancy. The source of these receptors is a female donor with multiple sclerosis, enrolled in a pregnancy study. The CDR3 runs from the conserved cysteine through the conserved F or W. Fields, in order: CDR3 DNA, CDR3 protein, D gene, J gene, clone size, V gene. A D gene is named only where the DNA matches it firmly. Expanded clones are given a class, and other clones once, few, many or no size at all.

CDR3nt: TGTGCCAGCTCACCACCCTTCGGGGGTGTAAACACCGGGGAGCTGTTTTTT
CDR3aa: CASSPPFGGVNTGELFF
d_gene: -
j_gene: TRBJ2-2
abundance: -
v_gene: TRBV18

CDR3nt: TGTGCCTGGAGTGTTTCGCAGGCCGAGTCATGGCCCCAGCATTTT
CDR3aa: CAWSVSQAESWPQHF
d_gene: -
j_gene: TRBJ1-5
abundance: -
v_gene: TRBV30

CDR3nt: TGTGCCAGCAGCCTCATTTACCCGGGAGACTCCTACGAGCAGTACTTC
CDR3aa: CASSLIYPGDSYEQYF
d_gene: -
j_gene: TRBJ2-7
abundance: -
v_gene: TRBV7-8

CDR3nt: TGTGCCTGGAGTGTACAAGACAGGGGAAACTATGGCTACACCTTC
CDR3aa: CAWSVQDRGNYGYTF
d_gene: TRBD1
j_gene: TRBJ1-2
abundance: -
v_gene: TRBV30

CDR3nt: TGTGCCTCCAGAGAACAGGGGGCGCAGAGCACTGAAGCTTTCTTT
CDR3aa: CASREQGAQSTEAFF
d_gene: TRBD1
j_gene: TRBJ1-1
abundance: -
v_gene: TRBV30

CDR3nt: TGTGCCAGCAGTGGGGGACAGGCCGGAGAGCAGTACTTC
CDR3aa: CASSGGQAGEQYF
d_gene: TRBD1
j_gene: TRBJ2-7
abundance: -
v_gene: TRBV28

CDR3nt: TGCGCCAGCAGCTTGGCCCTAGCGGCGATTGGGGAGCTGTTTTTT
CDR3aa: CASSLALAAIGELFF
d_gene: TRBD2
j_gene: TRBJ2-2
abundance: -
v_gene: TRBV5-1

CDR3nt: TGTGCCAGTAGTAATATAGCGGGAGGCGTCGATGAGCAGTTCTTC
CDR3aa: CASSNIAGGVDEQFF
d_gene: TRBD2
j_gene: TRBJ2-1
abundance: -
v_gene: TRBV19

CDR3nt: TGTGCCAGCAGTGCCACTAGCGGGGGCCGAATGATAGGCTCCTACAATGAGCAGTTCTTC
CDR3aa: CASSATSGGRMIGSYNEQFF
d_gene: TRBD2
j_gene: TRBJ2-1
abundance: -
v_gene: TRBV2

CDR3nt: TGTGCCAGCAGCTTGGATCAGGGTTGGGCTGAAGCTTTCTTT
CDR3aa: CASSLDQGWAEAFF
d_gene: -
j_gene: TRBJ1-1
abundance: -
v_gene: TRBV5-4

CDR3nt: TGTGCCAGCAGCTTGGGACTAGCGGGGGCGAAGCAGTTCTTC
CDR3aa: CASSLGLAGAKQFF
d_gene: TRBD2
j_gene: TRBJ2-1
abundance: -
v_gene: TRBV5-4

CDR3nt: TGTGCCAGTAGACAGTTTATATTGAACACTGAAGCTTTCTTT
CDR3aa: CASRQFILNTEAFF
d_gene: -
j_gene: TRBJ1-1
abundance: -
v_gene: TRBV19

CDR3nt: TGCGCCAGCAGCTTGGATTTTCGAAAGAGACTCTCCTATAATTCACCCCTCCACTTT
CDR3aa: CASSLDFRKRLSYNSPLHF
d_gene: -
j_gene: TRBJ1-6
abundance: once
v_gene: TRBV5-1

CDR3nt: TGTGCCAGCAGTTTTGGGCAGGGGCCCTACGAGCAGTACTTC
CDR3aa: CASSFGQGPYEQYF
d_gene: -
j_gene: TRBJ2-7
abundance: -
v_gene: TRBV27

CDR3nt: TGTGCCAGCACTAGCCGGGACTGGGAGACCCAGTACTTC
CDR3aa: CASTSRDWETQYF
d_gene: -
j_gene: TRBJ2-5
abundance: -
v_gene: TRBV6-1

CDR3nt: TGTGCCATCAGTGGGCCAACCGATAATTATGGCTACACCTTC
CDR3aa: CAISGPTDNYGYTF
d_gene: -
j_gene: TRBJ1-2
abundance: -
v_gene: TRBV10-3

CDR3nt: TGTGCCAGCAGCACCTCGGGACAGGTGAACACTGAAGCTTTCTTT
CDR3aa: CASSTSGQVNTEAFF
d_gene: TRBD1
j_gene: TRBJ1-1
abundance: -
v_gene: TRBV7-2

CDR3nt: TGTGCCAGCTGCGGACAGCTTCTCGCTTTCTTT
CDR3aa: CASCGQLLAFF
d_gene: -
j_gene: TRBJ1-1
abundance: -
v_gene: TRBV28

CDR3nt: TGCAGCGCCAAGGCCATGTCGGGACAGACCGTTTTT
CDR3aa: CSAKAMSGQTVF
d_gene: TRBD1
j_gene: TRBJ1-3
abundance: -
v_gene: TRBV29-1

CDR3nt: TGCAGCGGGAACACAGGGGCCGGCAGTGAAGCTTTCTTT
CDR3aa: CSGNTGAGSEAFF
d_gene: TRBD1
j_gene: TRBJ1-1
abundance: -
v_gene: TRBV29-1

CDR3nt: TGTGCCAGCTCACCAGGGGGCGTTCCCGGGCCCCAGCATTTT
CDR3aa: CASSPGGVPGPQHF
d_gene: -
j_gene: TRBJ1-5
abundance: -
v_gene: TRBV18

CDR3nt: TGTGCCTGGAGTGTACATATTAACTATGGCTACACCTTC
CDR3aa: CAWSVHINYGYTF
d_gene: -
j_gene: TRBJ1-2
abundance: -
v_gene: TRBV30

CDR3nt: TGTGCCAGCAGTGAGCGACAGGGGGCGAATTCACCCCTCCACTTT
CDR3aa: CASSERQGANSPLHF
d_gene: TRBD1
j_gene: TRBJ1-6
abundance: -
v_gene: TRBV2

CDR3nt: TGTGCCAGCTTAGGGGACAGACTAGCGCAGTTTGGGGAGACCCAGTACTTC
CDR3aa: CASLGDRLAQFGETQYF
d_gene: -
j_gene: TRBJ2-5
abundance: -
v_gene: TRBV6-4

CDR3nt: TGTGCCAGCAGAACTAGCGGGAGGTGGCATTTT
CDR3aa: CASRTSGRWHF
d_gene: TRBD2
j_gene: TRBJ2-3
abundance: -
v_gene: TRBV28

CDR3nt: TGTGCCAGCAGCGCCTCAGGGGACAATCAGCCCCAGCATTTT
CDR3aa: CASSASGDNQPQHF
d_gene: -
j_gene: TRBJ1-5
abundance: -
v_gene: TRBV6-5

CDR3nt: TGTGCCAGCAGCTCAGGGGACAGGGGAAGTGGCTACACCTTC
CDR3aa: CASSSGDRGSGYTF
d_gene: TRBD1
j_gene: TRBJ1-2
abundance: few
v_gene: TRBV5-4

CDR3nt: TGTGCCAGCAGTTACACAGGGAACTCACCCCTCCACTTT
CDR3aa: CASSYTGNSPLHF
d_gene: -
j_gene: TRBJ1-6
abundance: few
v_gene: TRBV6-5

CDR3nt: TGTGCCATCAGTGAGGGACAGGGGGGAGAAAAACTGTTTTTT
CDR3aa: CAISEGQGGEKLFF
d_gene: TRBD1
j_gene: TRBJ1-4
abundance: -
v_gene: TRBV10-3